This note documents a single T cell receptor (beta chain) sequence. Its antigen is undetermined. The V end was cut by 4 bases, the J end by 6 bases, with 15 bases between. The CDR3 is made up of 14 amino acids. Germline lookup yields CDR1 SGHVS and CDR2 FQNEAQ. This record comes from a study of shared clonotypes between healthy human individuals. Sequencing was at deep level. Data came from immunoSEQ multiplex PCR; TCRdb stores just in-frame clones and leaves some out. Of millions of clones listed, roughly 94% are singletons. Study results and limitations: Between several donors, naive CD4 clonotypes were shared at a level of about 5%.

CD45RO-negative CD8 cells positively selected for CCR7 made up the naive population, which excluded terminally differentiated effector memory CD45RA+ cells. V usage is TRBV7-8 and J usage is TRBJ1-1; no clear D gene. Sequenced material: naive CD8+ T cells sorted from blood. This TCR came from a man younger than 35 in good health. The CDR3 region has the DNA TGTGCCAGCAGCTGGATTGTCCCGGACCCTGAAGCTTTCTTT. Amino acid sequence: CASSWIVPDPEAFF.